This T cell receptor beta chain comes out of a study of post-analysis software for immune sequencing data. Study-wide background: Some patients lacked subtype; others had relapsing-remitting, secondary progressive or progressive-relapsing disease. Study-wide findings and caveats: Among multiple sclerosis patients, normalized Chao1 diversity was significantly below that of controls.

The TCR beta cDNA libraries contained unique molecular identifiers. MiXCR, run by TCRdb on the PCR reads, gives a single entry per CDR3 protein. The sample gives 380,000 or so distinct CDR3 sequences, less than 35% of which show up once; 13% is in the top ten. With respect to this clonotype: The antigen remains unidentified.

Sequenced sample: blood. The origin of this receptor is a girl between 10 and 17 years old with multiple sclerosis.

The CDR3 here is CSATGTGVLRTYEQYF. The DNA for the CDR3 is TGCAGTGCCACCGGGACAGGGGTCCTACGAACCTACGAGCAGTACTTC. This chain uses TRBV20-1 with TRBJ2-7; 10 positions match TRBD1. The germline V gene encodes CDR1 DFQATT and CDR2 SNEGSKA (reference sequence). The trim removed 6 bases at V and 2 bases at J, leaving 13 bases unmatched. CDR3 size: 16 residues.